This TCR beta chain was captured by sequencing in a study of blood T cell repertoires in COVID-19. Study as a whole: Samples came from the United States, Italy and Spain, spanning acute and convalescent COVID-19. PBMCs, B-cell-depleted T cells, or T cells provided the cDNA or gDNA that made up the material.

Trimming removed 5 bases from V and 5 bases from J; junction bases left unmatched: 14. The CDR3 spans 17 residues. CDR1 and CDR2 (germline): SNHLY, FYNNEI. In the original analysis: Scientists estimated how many nucleated cells there were by amplifying reference gene primers. Sequencing was performed with immunoSEQ multiplex PCR; in TCRdb, only in-frame clones are kept and a portion is missing. V and J calls and clone size are given by that table; D and trimming were obtained from the DNA. The sample contains approximately 110,000 clones, 80% to 90% of which appear only once. The receptor was derived from a man in his forties with acute or convalescent COVID-19. The sample consisted of peripheral blood. The J gene is TRBJ2-5, the V gene TRBV2; TRBD1 aligns across 10 bases. The CDR3 region has the DNA TGTGCCAGCAGTAGGCATGGGACAGGGGCCCTAGGGGAGACCCAGTACTTC. Protein sequence: CASSRHGTGALGETQYF.